Listed here are 29 T cell receptor beta chains from one sample, sequenced in a study of T cells in Graves' hyperthyroidism and ophthalmopathy. Amplification targeted TCR beta CDR3 regions from RNA transcripts. The HTBI set primed first-round TCR CDR3 RT-PCR. TCRdb processed the multiplex PCR reads anew with MiXCR; each CDR3 protein has one entry. The sample carries roughly 400,000 distinct CDR3 sequences, just under 25% recorded once. Sample: blood. The receptors shown here come from a man aged 45 to 65 with Graves' hyperthyroidism.

This clonotype has a single count. The chain uses TRBV5-1 and TRBJ2-1; possibly TRBD2 for D (6 bases). Trimming pared 4 bases from V and 0 bases from J, leaving 11 bases between. Germline-derived CDR1 and CDR2 are SGHRS and YFSETQ. This CDR3 has 15 residues. As DNA, the CDR3 is TGCGCCAGCAGCAGGACTACTTTCTCCTACAATGAGCAGTTCTTC. This sequence encodes CASSRTTFSYNEQFF. Full variable domain (remainder filled in from reference TRBV5-1 and TRBJ2-1): KAGVTQTPRYLIKTRGQQVTLSCSPISGHRSVSWYQQTPGQGLQFLFEYFSETQRNKGNFPGRFSGRQFSNSRSEMNVSTLELGDSALYLCASSRTTFSYNEQFFGPGTRLTVL.

This clonotype was seen more than once but under ten times. V and J are TRBV12-3 or TRBV12-4 and TRBJ2-2, with 7 nucleotides matching TRBD1. V shed 6 bases, J shed 4 bases, and the junction held 5 bases outside the gene matches. CDR3 length: 14 residues. CDR3 DNA sequence: TGTGCCAGCAGGACAGGGAGCCCCACCGGGGAGCTGTTTTTT. It translates to CASRTGSPTGELFF.

This clonotype was seen more than once but under ten times. The V gene is TRBV6-1, the J gene TRBJ2-1; D is uncertain. Trimming pared 7 bases from V and 9 bases from J, leaving 22 bases between. This CDR3 contains 15 residues. In germline, CDR1 is MNHNS, CDR2 SASEGT. CDR3 amino acids: CASNTVPDGRSEQFF. The CDR3 DNA reads TGTGCCAGCAACACCGTCCCGGACGGGCGGAGTGAGCAGTTCTTC.

This clonotype was recorded many times. The J gene is TRBJ2-1, the V gene TRBV3-1; D may be TRBD1 or TRBD2 (5 bases each). This CDR3 comprises 14 residues. With 3 bases removed from V and 6 bases from J, the gap between germline ends came to 12 bases. Germline assignment: CDR1 LGHDT and CDR2 YNNKEL (reference sequence). This CDR3 is CASSHAPGTNEQFF. CDR3 coding DNA: TGTGCCAGCAGCCACGCCCCAGGGACCAATGAGCAGTTCTTC.

The chain combines TRBV29-1 with TRBJ2-1; possible D gene TRBD2, 6 bases. Germline V gene data show CDR1 as SQVTM and CDR2 as ANQGSEA. Trimming removed 1 base at V and 4 bases at J, with 14 bases between. This CDR3 has 15 amino acids. The DNA for the CDR3 is TGCAGCGTTGAAGGGCGGGGTACAGATTACAATGAGCAGTTCTTC. Protein: CSVEGRGTDYNEQFF.

The chain is built from TRBV4-1 and TRBJ2-1; 13 positions match TRBD2. Germline assignment: CDR1 MGHRA and CDR2 YSYEKL. The CDR3 consists of 18 residues. The V and J ends lost 4 bases and 2 bases, in that order; junction bases with no gene match: 8. CDR3 nucleotide sequence: TGCGCCAGCAGCCCCCGACTAGCGGGAGGACTCACCTACAATGAGCAGTTCTTC. Translation: CASSPRLAGGLTYNEQFF.

A word on this clonotype: The CDR3 does not end in the conserved phenylalanine or tryptophan, so this is likely a read error. The CDR3 is CASSLTGGSYEQYS. The CDR3 nucleotides are TGTGCCAGCAGTTTGACAGGGGGCTCCTACGAGCAGTACTCC. The V call is TRBV7-2, the J call TRBJ2-7, with 9 bases lining up with TRBD1. The length of the CDR3 is 14 residues. Germline V gene data show CDR1 as SGHTA and CDR2 as FQGNSA. V shed 6 bases and J 0 bases; nucleotides not matched to a gene: 3.

On this clonotype: The germline gene is not matched at one end of the junction; a read error may be the cause. The rearrangement links TRBV29-1 to TRBJ2-2, with D perhaps matching TRBD1 or TRBD2 (6 bases each). The germline CDR1 and CDR2 sequences are SQVTM and ANQGSEA. This CDR3 region has 14 residues. Written as DNA, the CDR3 is TGCGGCGTCGCGGGACACCAGAACACCGGGGAGCTGTTTTTT. It translates to CGVAGHQNTGELFF.

The chain combines TRBV12-5 with TRBJ2-5; 8 bases fit TRBD2. The CDR3 has 17 amino acids. After removal of 2 bases from V and 1 base from J, the junction contained 9 bases not matched to a gene. Per the germline V gene, CDR1 is LGHNT and CDR2 is FRNRAP. The CDR3: CASGLIGTAGVQETQYF. The CDR3 DNA is TGTGCTAGTGGTTTGATCGGTACAGCGGGGGTCCAAGAGACCCAGTACTTC. Variable domain in full (rest from reference TRBV12-5 and TRBJ2-5): DARVTQTPRHKVTEMGQEVTMRCQPILGHNTVFWYRQTMMQGLELLAYFRNRAPLDDSGMPKDRFSAEMPDATLATLKIQPSEPRDSAVYFCASGLIGTAGVQETQYFGPGTRLLVL.

The rearrangement uses TRBV7-9 and TRBJ2-2, with 8 nucleotides matching TRBD2. Trimming cost V 6 bases and J 6 bases; bases outside gene matches: 6. CDR3 size: 14 residues. Germline CDR1 and CDR2: SEHNR and FQNEAQ (reference sequence). The CDR3 region has the DNA TGTGCCAGCAGTTCCCCGGGAGGGCCCGGGGAGCTGTTTTTT. This gives the protein CASSSPGGPGELFF. The whole variable domain, filled in from reference TRBV7-9 and TRBJ2-2, reads DTGVSQNPRHKITKRGQNVTFRCDPISEHNRLYWYRQTLGQGPEFLTYFQNEAQLEKSRLLSDRFSAERPKGSFSTLEIQRTEQGDSAMYLCASSSPGGPGELFFGEGSRLTVL.

This clonotype was seen a handful of times. The V call is TRBV18, the J call TRBJ2-1; D is unresolved. Germline V CDR1 and CDR2: KGHSH, LQKENI. V was clipped by 6 bases and J by 0 bases, with 12 bases between them. CDR3 size: 15 residues. The DNA for the CDR3 is TGTGCCAGCTCGCAGGACCCAAACTCCTACAATGAGCAGTTCTTC. This translates into CASSQDPNSYNEQFF.

This clonotype was seen ten or more times. The rearrangement joins TRBV10-3 to TRBJ1-1, with TRBD1 matching over 10 bases. This CDR3 region has 14 residues. Trimming at V came to 4 bases and at J to 6 bases, leaving 5 bases not matched to a gene. Germline V gives CDR1 ENHRY, CDR2 SYGVKD. CDR3 protein: CAISGTTGGAEAFF. The CDR3 DNA follows: TGTGCCATCAGTGGCACGACAGGGGGCGCTGAAGCTTTCTTT.

This clonotype was picked up many times. This chain links TRBV28 with TRBJ2-5; 8 positions match TRBD1. Trimming at V came to 3 bases and at J to 9 bases, leaving 3 bases not matched to a gene. In germline, CDR1 is MDHEN, CDR2 SYDVKM. CDR3 length: 12 amino acids. The CDR3, as DNA: TGTGCCAGCAGTTTCTCGACAGGGGCCCAGTACTTC. Translated, it gives CASSFSTGAQYF.

This clonotype was counted ten times or more. The CDR3 nucleotides are TGTGCCAGCAGTTTGACAGCTCTCTATGGCTACACCTTC. Its translation is CASSLTALYGYTF. The chain has TRBV6-1 and TRBJ1-2; D may be TRBD1 (5 bases). Trimming cost V 5 bases and J 4 bases, with 11 bases left between them. Per germline, CDR1 MNHNS and CDR2 SASEGT. This CDR3 has 13 amino acids.

In this sample, this clonotype turned up many times. The chain links TRBV5-1 to TRBJ2-7; 10 bases are shared with TRBD2. The ends lost 7 bases at V and 6 bases at J; junction bases unmatched: 7. From germline, CDR1 is SGHRS and CDR2 YFSETQ. This CDR3 spans 13 amino acids. CDR3 DNA sequence: TGCGCCAGCTTCACTAGCGGGAACACCGAGCAGTACTTC. Translated: CASFTSGNTEQYF.

The chain couples TRBV7-9 to TRBJ2-2, with D possibly matching TRBD1 (5 bases). Looked up from germline, CDR1 is SEHNR and CDR2 is FQNEAQ (reference sequence). V was clipped by 4 bases and J by 7 bases, with 13 bases between them. The CDR3 loop spans 14 amino acids. The CDR3 DNA reads TGTGCCAGCAGCTCGACAGCCACCCTCGGGGAGCTGTTTTTT. It codes for CASSSTATLGELFF.

As to this clonotype: A much larger clonotype is one base distant, so this may be a read error. The chain couples TRBV3-1 to TRBJ2-1, with TRBD2 identical over 10 bases. Germline lookup yields CDR1 LGHDT and CDR2 YNNKEL (reference sequence). This CDR3 is built from 14 residues. CDR3 nucleotide sequence: TGTGCCAGCAGCTGGACTAGCGGCTACGATGAGCAGTTCTTC. The encoded protein is CASSWTSGYDEQFF.

This clonotype was observed a few times. V gene TRBV5-5 combines with J gene TRBJ2-3; D not certain. Trimming took off 1 base at V and 2 bases at J, with 11 bases between the two ends. The CDR3 covers 15 residues. CDR1 is SGHKS and CDR2 is YYEKEE in the germline V gene (reference sequence). CDR3 region: CASSLWASPTDTQYF. As DNA, the CDR3 is TGTGCCAGCAGCTTGTGGGCGAGCCCCACAGATACGCAGTATTTT.

This clonotype was counted a few times. The chain joins TRBV10-3 to TRBJ1-1, with TRBD1 matching over 7 bases. Germline V lookup: CDR1 ENHRY, CDR2 SYGVKD. This CDR3 comprises 15 residues. V trimming: 6 bases; J trimming: 1 base; junction bases outside the gene matches: 8. The CDR3 here is CAIRGTAEGNTEAFF. CDR3 DNA: TGTGCCATCAGGGGGACAGCCGAAGGGAACACTGAAGCTTTCTTT.

The chain uses TRBV10-2 and TRBJ2-1, with D hard to call. V was trimmed by 2 bases and J by 1 base, leaving 9 bases between them. CDR3 length equals 15 residues. In germline, CDR1 is WSHSY, CDR2 SAAADI. The CDR3 is CASSERSLSYNEQFF. The CDR3 DNA reads TGCGCCAGCAGTGAGAGAAGCCTGTCCTACAATGAGCAGTTCTTC.

About this clonotype itself: A much larger clone lies a single base off, so this may be a read error. The rearrangement links TRBV5-6 to TRBJ2-1, with D hard to call. Germline CDR1 SGHDT, CDR2 YYEEEE. The CDR3 is 12 residues long. Trimming stripped 5 bases from V and 14 bases from J, with 17 bases between. The CDR3 region has the DNA TGTGCCAGCAGAGCCCAAGGCGGTTTGGAGTTCTTC. Translated: CASRAQGGLEFF. Using reference TRBV5-6 and TRBJ2-1 for the parts outside the CDR3, the full variable domain is DAGVTQSPTHLIKTRGQQVTLRCSPKSGHDTVSWYQQALGQGPQFIFQYYEEEERQRGNFPDRFSGHQFPNYSSELNVNALLLGDSALYLCASRAQGGLEFFGPGTRLTVL.

In this sample, this clonotype turned up a few times. J is TRBJ2-7 and V is TRBV5-1, with 9 bases lining up with TRBD1. Per the germline V gene, CDR1 is SGHRS and CDR2 is YFSETQ. The CDR3 length is 19 residues. The V and J ends lost 2 bases and 4 bases, in that order; junction bases with no gene match: 19. The DNA of the CDR3 is TGCGCCAGCAGCTTTCGCCGGGACAGGGTCGTGGCGGGAGCGTACGAGCAGTACTTC. This translates into CASSFRRDRVVAGAYEQYF. The full variable domain, completed using reference TRBV5-1 and TRBJ2-7, is KAGVTQTPRYLIKTRGQQVTLSCSPISGHRSVSWYQQTPGQGLQFLFEYFSETQRNKGNFPGRFSGRQFSNSRSEMNVSTLELGDSALYLCASSFRRDRVVAGAYEQYFGPGTRLTVT.

In its sample, this clonotype was seen a few times. The chain combines TRBV12-3 or TRBV12-4 with TRBJ1-1; perhaps TRBD1 as D (5 bases). This CDR3 has 18 amino acids. Deletions cut 0 bases from V and 2 bases from J, with 19 bases between. CDR3: CASSLAPPPPRGNTEAFF. CDR3 coding DNA: TGTGCCAGCAGTTTAGCCCCCCCGCCCCCCCGGGGCAACACTGAAGCTTTCTTT.

This clonotype was seen ten or more times. J is TRBJ1-1 and V is TRBV12-3 or TRBV12-4; D gene unclear. The length of the CDR3 is 14 residues. Trimming cost V 6 bases and J 3 bases, with 14 bases left between them. The CDR3 loop is CASRDPIADTEAFF. The CDR3 coding sequence is TGTGCCAGCAGGGACCCCATTGCGGACACTGAAGCTTTCTTT.

This clonotype was observed many times. This chain links TRBV12-3 or TRBV12-4 with TRBJ1-1; 8 nucleotides agree with TRBD1. The CDR3 loop spans 13 amino acids. J was trimmed by 7 bases and V by 7 bases; bases with no gene match: 8. This chain's CDR3 is CASIRQGYGEAFF. The DNA for the CDR3 is TGTGCCAGCATCAGACAGGGGTACGGTGAAGCTTTCTTT.

At least ten counts were recorded for this clonotype. The chain joins TRBV27 to TRBJ1-2; a weak D match, TRBD1 (6 bases). From germline, CDR1 is MNHEY and CDR2 SMNVEV (reference sequence). The length of the CDR3 is 17 residues. V was shortened by 7 bases and J by 1 base, with 22 bases between the two germline ends. CDR3 protein: CASTPAPGQNLNYGYTF. The CDR3 region has the DNA TGTGCCAGCACTCCAGCTCCCGGACAGAACCTTAACTATGGCTACACCTTC.

This clonotype came up many times. The rearrangement joins TRBV7-3 to TRBJ2-1; the D is unclear. CDR3 length: 11 residues. Looked up from germline, CDR1 is SGHTA and CDR2 is FQGTGA. Trimming removed 9 bases at V and 8 bases at J, with 11 bases between. The CDR3: CARNSVDEQFF. The CDR3, as DNA: TGTGCCAGAAACAGCGTCGATGAGCAGTTCTTC.

This clonotype was counted only a few times. The chain uses TRBV12-3 or TRBV12-4 and TRBJ2-2; maybe TRBD1 (5 bases). The V and J ends lost 3 bases and 3 bases respectively, with 11 bases between them. The CDR3 length is 15 residues. The CDR3 here is CASSFPRQYTGELFF. The CDR3 region has the DNA TGTGCCAGCAGTTTCCCCCGACAGTACACCGGGGAGCTGTTTTTT.

The chain links TRBV7-2 to TRBJ2-7, with 9 bases matching TRBD2. CDR1 and CDR2 from the germline V gene are SGHTA and FQGNSA. V shed 4 bases, J shed 0 bases, and the junction held 13 bases outside the gene matches. The CDR3 covers 18 residues. CDR3 loop: CASSSPTSGDFSSYEQYF. The CDR3 nucleotides read TGTGCCAGCAGCTCACCGACTAGCGGAGACTTCAGCTCCTACGAGCAGTACTTC.